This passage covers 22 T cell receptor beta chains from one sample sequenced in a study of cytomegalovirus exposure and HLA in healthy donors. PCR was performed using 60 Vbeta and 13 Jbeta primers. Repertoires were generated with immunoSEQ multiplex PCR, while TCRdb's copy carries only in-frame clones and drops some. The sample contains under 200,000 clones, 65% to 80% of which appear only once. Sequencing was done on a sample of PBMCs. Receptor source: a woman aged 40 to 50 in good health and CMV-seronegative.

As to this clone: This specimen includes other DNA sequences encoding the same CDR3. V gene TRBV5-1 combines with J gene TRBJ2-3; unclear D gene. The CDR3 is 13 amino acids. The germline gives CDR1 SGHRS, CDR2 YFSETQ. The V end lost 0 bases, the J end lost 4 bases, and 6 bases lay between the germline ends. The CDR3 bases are TGCGCCAGCAGCTTGGACAGTCCAGATACGCAGTATTTT. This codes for CASSLDSPDTQYF.

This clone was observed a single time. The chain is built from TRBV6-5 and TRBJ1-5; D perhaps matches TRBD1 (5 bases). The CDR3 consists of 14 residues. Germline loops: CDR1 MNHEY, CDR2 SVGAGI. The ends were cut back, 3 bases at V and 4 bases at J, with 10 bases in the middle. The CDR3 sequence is CASSYNRRNQPQHF. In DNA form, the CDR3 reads TGTGCCAGCAGTTATAACAGGAGAAATCAGCCCCAGCATTTT.

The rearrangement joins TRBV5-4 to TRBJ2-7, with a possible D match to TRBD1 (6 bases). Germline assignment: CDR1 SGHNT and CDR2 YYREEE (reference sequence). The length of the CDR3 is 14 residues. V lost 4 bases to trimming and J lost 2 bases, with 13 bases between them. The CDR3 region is CASSTDRSTYEQYF. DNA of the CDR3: TGTGCCAGCAGCACCGACAGGAGTACCTACGAGCAGTACTTC.

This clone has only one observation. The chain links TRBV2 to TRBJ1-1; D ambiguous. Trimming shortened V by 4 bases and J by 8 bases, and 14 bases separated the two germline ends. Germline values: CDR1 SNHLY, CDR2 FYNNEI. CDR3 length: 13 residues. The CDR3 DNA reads TGTGCCAGCAGTGGCCCCGGGAGCCTCGAAGCTTTCTTT. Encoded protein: CASSGPGSLEAFF.

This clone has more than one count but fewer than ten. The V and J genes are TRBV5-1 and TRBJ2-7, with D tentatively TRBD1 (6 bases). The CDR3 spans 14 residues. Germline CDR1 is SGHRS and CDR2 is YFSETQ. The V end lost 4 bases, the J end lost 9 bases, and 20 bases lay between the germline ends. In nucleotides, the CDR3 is TGCGCCAGCAGCACAGGGACATCCTACGATGGGCAGTACTTC. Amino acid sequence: CASSTGTSYDGQYF.

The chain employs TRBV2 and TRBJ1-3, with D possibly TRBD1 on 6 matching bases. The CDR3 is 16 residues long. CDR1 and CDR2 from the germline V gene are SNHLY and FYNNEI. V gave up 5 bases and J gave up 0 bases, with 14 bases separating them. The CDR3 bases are TGTGCCAGCAGTAGGAGACAGGTACCCTCTGGAAACACCATATATTTT. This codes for CASSRRQVPSGNTIYF.

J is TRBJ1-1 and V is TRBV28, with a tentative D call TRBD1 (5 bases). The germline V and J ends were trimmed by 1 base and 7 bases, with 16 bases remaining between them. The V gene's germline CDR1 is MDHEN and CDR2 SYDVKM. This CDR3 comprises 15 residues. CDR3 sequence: CASSLLGHGPVEAFF. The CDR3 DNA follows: TGTGCCAGCAGTTTATTGGGGCACGGGCCGGTTGAAGCTTTCTTT.

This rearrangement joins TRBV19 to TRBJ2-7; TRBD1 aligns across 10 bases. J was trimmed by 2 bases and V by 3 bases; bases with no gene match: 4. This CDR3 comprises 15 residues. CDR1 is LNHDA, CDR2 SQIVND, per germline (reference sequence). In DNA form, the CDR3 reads TGTGCCAGTAGTATCCGGGACAGGGGACCCTACGAGCAGTACTTC. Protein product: CASSIRDRGPYEQYF. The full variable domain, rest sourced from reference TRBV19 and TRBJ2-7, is DGGITQSPKYLFRKEGQNVTLSCEQNLNHDAMYWYRQDPGQGLRLIYYSQIVNDFQKGDIAEGYSVSREKKESFPLTVTSAQKNPTAFYLCASSIRDRGPYEQYFGPGTRLTVT.

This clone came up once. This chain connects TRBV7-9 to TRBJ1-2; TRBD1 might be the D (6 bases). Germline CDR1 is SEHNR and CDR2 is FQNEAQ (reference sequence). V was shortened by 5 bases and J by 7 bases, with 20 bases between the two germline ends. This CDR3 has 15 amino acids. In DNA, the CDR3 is TGTGCCAGCAGCAATGAAACAGGGTTTGGGAGTGGCTACACCTTC. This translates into CASSNETGFGSGYTF.

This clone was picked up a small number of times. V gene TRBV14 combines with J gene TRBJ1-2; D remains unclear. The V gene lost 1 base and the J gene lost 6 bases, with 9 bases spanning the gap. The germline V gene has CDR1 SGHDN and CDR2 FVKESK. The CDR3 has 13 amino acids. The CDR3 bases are TGTGCCAGCAGCCAAGTTCGGGGAGATGGCTACACCTTC. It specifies CASSQVRGDGYTF.

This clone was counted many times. The CDR3 loop reads CASSQPRGGTGLAGGEQYF. For the CDR3, the DNA is TGCGCCAGCAGCCAACCCCGGGGCGGAACGGGACTAGCGGGCGGTGAGCAGTACTTC. The chain uses TRBV4-1 and TRBJ2-7; the match to TRBD2 covers 12 bases. V lost 2 bases, J lost 7 bases, and 18 bases stayed unmatched. This CDR3 is 19 amino acids long. CDR1 is MGHRA, CDR2 YSYEKL, per germline.

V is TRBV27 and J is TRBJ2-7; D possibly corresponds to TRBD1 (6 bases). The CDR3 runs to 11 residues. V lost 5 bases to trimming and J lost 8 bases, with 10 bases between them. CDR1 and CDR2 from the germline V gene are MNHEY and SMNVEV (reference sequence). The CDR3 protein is CASSTGWQQYF. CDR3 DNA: TGTGCCAGCAGTACAGGGTGGCAGCAGTACTTC.

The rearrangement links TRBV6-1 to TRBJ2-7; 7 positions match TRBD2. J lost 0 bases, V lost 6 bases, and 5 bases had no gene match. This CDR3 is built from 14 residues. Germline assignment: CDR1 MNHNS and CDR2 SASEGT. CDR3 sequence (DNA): TGTGCCAGCAGGGGAGGGGCCCTCTCCTACGAGCAGTACTTC. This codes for CASRGGALSYEQYF.

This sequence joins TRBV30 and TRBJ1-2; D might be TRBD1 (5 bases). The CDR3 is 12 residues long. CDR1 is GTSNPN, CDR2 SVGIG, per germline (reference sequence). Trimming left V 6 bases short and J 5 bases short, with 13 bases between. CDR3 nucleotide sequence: TGTGCCTGTACAGGTCTGGGGTATGGCTACACCTTC. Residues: CACTGLGYGYTF.

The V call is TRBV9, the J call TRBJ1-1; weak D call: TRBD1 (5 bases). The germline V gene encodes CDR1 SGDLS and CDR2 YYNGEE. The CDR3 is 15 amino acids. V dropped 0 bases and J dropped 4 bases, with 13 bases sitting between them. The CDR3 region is CASSVGAGLGTEAFF. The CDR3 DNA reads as TGTGCCAGCAGCGTAGGGGCAGGGCTGGGCACTGAAGCTTTCTTT.

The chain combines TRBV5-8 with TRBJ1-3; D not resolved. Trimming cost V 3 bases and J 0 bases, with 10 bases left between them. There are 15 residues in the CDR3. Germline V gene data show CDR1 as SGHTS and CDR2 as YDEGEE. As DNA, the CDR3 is TGTGCCAGCAGCTACAGATTGAGCTCTGGAAACACCATATATTTT. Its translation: CASSYRLSSGNTIYF.

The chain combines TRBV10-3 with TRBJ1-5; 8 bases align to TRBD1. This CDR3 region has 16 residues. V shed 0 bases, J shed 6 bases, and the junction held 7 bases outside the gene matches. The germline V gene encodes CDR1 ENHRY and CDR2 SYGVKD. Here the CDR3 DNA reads TGTGCCATCAGTGAGTCGAGGGCAGGGGGCGCTCAGCCCCAGCATTTT. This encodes CAISESRAGGAQPQHF.

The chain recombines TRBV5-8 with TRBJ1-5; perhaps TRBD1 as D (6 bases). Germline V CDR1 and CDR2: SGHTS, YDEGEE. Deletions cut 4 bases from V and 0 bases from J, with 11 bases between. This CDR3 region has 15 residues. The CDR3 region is CASSRGGHSNQPQHF. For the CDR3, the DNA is TGTGCCAGCAGCCGCGGGGGACATAGCAATCAGCCCCAGCATTTT.

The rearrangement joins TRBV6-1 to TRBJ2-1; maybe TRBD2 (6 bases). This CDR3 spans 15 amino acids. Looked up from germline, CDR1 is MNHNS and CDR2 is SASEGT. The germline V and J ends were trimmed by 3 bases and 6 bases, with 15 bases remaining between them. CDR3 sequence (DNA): TGTGCCAGCAGTGAGGCCCGTGGGAGGTCCAATGAGCAGTTCTTC. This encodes CASSEARGRSNEQFF.

The CDR3 loop reads CASSGALEAFF. The CDR3, as DNA: TGTGCCAGCAGTGGGGCCCTTGAAGCTTTCTTT. This chain links TRBV28 with TRBJ1-1; a possible D gene is TRBD1 (5 bases). The V gene's germline CDR1 is MDHEN and CDR2 SYDVKM. CDR3 size: 11 residues. V gave up 5 bases and J gave up 7 bases, with 8 bases separating them.

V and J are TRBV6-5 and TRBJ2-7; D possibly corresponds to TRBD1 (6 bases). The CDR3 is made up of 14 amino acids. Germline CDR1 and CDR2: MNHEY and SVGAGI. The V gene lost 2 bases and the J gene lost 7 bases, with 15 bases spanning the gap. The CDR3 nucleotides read TGTGCCAGCAGTTACGCAGGGGAGTCACGAGAGCAGTACTTC. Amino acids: CASSYAGESREQYF.

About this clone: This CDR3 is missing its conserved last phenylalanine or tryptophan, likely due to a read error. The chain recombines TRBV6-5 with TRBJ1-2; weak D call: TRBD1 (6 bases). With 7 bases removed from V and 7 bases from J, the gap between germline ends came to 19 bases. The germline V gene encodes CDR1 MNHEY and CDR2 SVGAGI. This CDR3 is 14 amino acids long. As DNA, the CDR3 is TGTGCCAGCACTCTCGGGGGGGCGCGCGGTGGCTACACCGTC. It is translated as CASTLGGARGGYTV.